The 19 T cell receptor beta chains below come from one sample, sequenced in a study of T-cell reconstitution after alpha-beta-depleted transplantation in children. Unique molecular identifiers were incorporated when the TCRbeta library was constructed. TCRdb reprocessed the PCR reads with MiXCR, giving one entry per CDR3 protein. The sample shows 480,000 or so distinct CDR3 sequences, about 10% of them seen only once. This specimen was PBMCs, taken before TCRalphabeta/CD19-depleted stem cell transplant. Source of these receptors: a child aged 2-9 years with inherited bone marrow failure, due to receive a stem cell transplant.

V gene TRBV10-2 combines with J gene TRBJ2-7; D is perhaps TRBD2 (6 bases). The CDR3 contains 16 residues. V lost 6 bases, J lost 2 bases, and 20 bases lay in between. The germline gives CDR1 WSHSY, CDR2 SAAADI. CDR3 protein: CASSPTLPGVTYEQYF. CDR3 bases: TGCGCCAGCAGCCCCACCCTTCCGGGGGTCACCTACGAGCAGTACTTC.

The CDR3 is CASSPESLRYGYTF. DNA for the CDR3: TGTGCCAGCAGCCCAGAGTCCCTTCGCTATGGCTACACCTTC. The chain couples TRBV5-4 to TRBJ1-2; unclear D gene. Germline V gene data show CDR1 as SGHNT and CDR2 as YYREEE (reference sequence). The germline V and J ends were trimmed by 4 bases and 4 bases, with 14 bases remaining between them. The CDR3 sequence is 14 residues long. Based on the CDR3 plus reference TRBV5-4 and TRBJ1-2, the full variable domain is ETGVTQSPTHLIKTRGQQVTLRCSSQSGHNTVSWYQQALGQGPQFIFQYYREEENGRGNFPPRFSGLQFPNYSSELNVNALELDDSALYLCASSPESLRYGYTFGSGTRLTVV.

In this sample, this clonotype turned up many times. The CDR3 here is CSVAQGRAQETQYF. The CDR3 DNA is TGCAGCGTCGCCCAGGGGAGGGCCCAAGAGACCCAGTACTTC. The rearrangement links TRBV29-1 to TRBJ2-5; weak D call: TRBD2 (7 bases). CDR1 and CDR2 from the germline V gene are SQVTM and ANQGSEA. CDR3 length: 14 residues. V was shortened by 6 bases and J by 1 base, with 15 bases between the two germline ends.

The CDR3 DNA is TGCGCCAGCAGCTTGGGAGGGACAGGTTTTGGCTACACCTTC. Its protein is CASSLGGTGFGYTF. This chain links TRBV5-1 with TRBJ1-2; TRBD1 matches 8 bases. Losses at the gene ends were 0 bases for V and 7 bases for J; bases not matched to a gene: 5. The CDR3 has 14 amino acids. Germline CDR1 is SGHRS and CDR2 is YFSETQ. Looking up the rest from reference TRBV5-1 and TRBJ1-2 gives the full variable domain: KAGVTQTPRYLIKTRGQQVTLSCSPISGHRSVSWYQQTPGQGLQFLFEYFSETQRNKGNFPGRFSGRQFSNSRSEMNVSTLELGDSALYLCASSLGGTGFGYTFGSGTRLTVV.

The table lists this clonotype with many counts. The chain carries TRBV3-1 and TRBJ1-3; D is uncertain. The CDR3 loop spans 14 amino acids. V lost 1 base and J lost 0, with 4 bases in between. In germline, CDR1 is LGHDT, CDR2 YNNKEL (reference sequence). This CDR3 reads CASSQGGSGNTIYF. The CDR3 DNA reads TGTGCCAGCAGCCAAGGAGGCTCTGGAAACACCATATATTTT.

On this clonotype: Since a much larger clone is just one base distant, this may be a read error. CDR3 amino acids: CTSSAGGSYGYTF. The CDR3 DNA is TGTACCAGCAGTGCGGGAGGGTCTTATGGCTACACCTTC. The chain couples TRBV2 to TRBJ1-2; no firm D call. The germline V gene encodes CDR1 SNHLY and CDR2 FYNNEI. The CDR3 is made up of 13 amino acids.

This chain uses TRBV11-2 with TRBJ2-5, with D tentatively TRBD2 (7 bases). With 1 base removed from V and 4 bases from J, the gap between germline ends came to 16 bases. Germline V CDR1 and CDR2: SGHAT, FQNNGV. This CDR3 comprises 16 residues. The CDR3 nucleotides are TGTGCCAGCAGCTTAGGGACTAGGGGGAGTCCAGAGACCCAGTACTTC. As protein: CASSLGTRGSPETQYF. Drawing the rest from reference TRBV11-2 and TRBJ2-5, the complete variable domain is EAGVAQSPRYKIIEKRQSVAFWCNPISGHATLYWYQQILGQGPKLLIQFQNNGVVDDSQLPKDRFSAERLKGVDSTLKIQPAKLEDSAVYLCASSLGTRGSPETQYFGPGTRLLVL.

This clonotype was seen a handful of times. The chain uses TRBV4-3 and TRBJ2-7; D possibly uses TRBD1 or TRBD2 (6 bases each). Trimming stripped 4 bases from V and 0 bases from J, with 19 bases between. The length of the CDR3 is 17 residues. CDR1 and CDR2 from the germline V gene are LGHNA and YSLEER. Written as DNA, the CDR3 is TGCGCCAGCAGCCTAGGGGGGCCGAGGGGGAGCTCCTACGAGCAGTACTTC. Protein product: CASSLGGPRGSSYEQYF.

This clonotype was seen only a few times. The chain has TRBV24-1 and TRBJ2-3; D gene unclear. The CDR3 is 13 residues long. V was cut by 4 bases and J by 4 bases, with 8 bases left in between. Germline V CDR1 and CDR2: KGHDR, SFDVKD. CDR3 sequence reads: CATSDQAADTQYF. The CDR3 DNA follows: TGTGCCACCAGTGACCAGGCGGCAGATACGCAGTATTTT.

The table lists this clonotype with many counts. The chain recombines TRBV4-3 with TRBJ2-7, with 12 positions matching TRBD1. Germline CDR1 LGHNA, CDR2 YSLEER. The CDR3 sequence is 18 residues long. V lost 0 bases to trimming and J lost 0 bases; unmatched junction nucleotides: 6. Written as DNA, the CDR3 is TGCGCCAGCAGCCAAGAAAGGCTGGGACAGGGGGCCTCCTACGAGCAGTACTTC. Encoded protein: CASSQERLGQGASYEQYF.

This clonotype was picked up a small number of times. This chain uses TRBV4-1 with TRBJ2-7; 10 bases fit TRBD2. There are 17 residues in the CDR3. The J segment lost 2 bases and the V segment lost 1 base, leaving 8 bases of the junction unmatched. CDR1 is MGHRA, CDR2 YSYEKL, per germline. CDR3 sequence (DNA): TGCGCCAGCAGCCAAGGACTAGCGGGTCGTCGCCCCTACGAGCAGTACTTC. Translated, it gives CASSQGLAGRRPYEQYF.

About this clonotype: A much larger clone differs by one base, so this may be a read error. The gene calls are TRBV7-9 and TRBJ2-1; 7 bases match TRBD2. The CDR3 loop spans 11 amino acids. The J segment lost 13 bases and the V segment lost 5 bases, leaving 5 bases of the junction unmatched. Germline V gives CDR1 SEHNR, CDR2 FQNEAQ (reference sequence). CDR3 in amino acids: CASSALAAQFF. CDR3 DNA: TGTGCCAGCAGCGCCCTAGCGGCCCAGTTCTTC.

This clonotype has at least ten counts. This sequence joins TRBV3-1 and TRBJ2-1; 12 bases fit TRBD2. This CDR3 is 16 amino acids long. Germline V lookup: CDR1 LGHDT, CDR2 YNNKEL (reference sequence). V lost 4 bases and J lost 8; bases outside the gene matches: 9. DNA for the CDR3: TGTGCCAGCAGCCCAACCACTAGCGGGAGGTTCTATGAGCAGTTCTTC. Its translation: CASSPTTSGRFYEQFF.

This clonotype was observed a few times. The genes are TRBV29-1 and TRBJ2-3, with D perhaps matching TRBD2 (6 bases). Germline CDR1 is SQVTM and CDR2 is ANQGSEA. The CDR3 is made up of 16 amino acids. V was shortened by 6 bases and J by 0 bases, with 19 bases between the two germline ends. CDR3 region: CSVAGQSRFSTDTQYF. In DNA form, the CDR3 reads TGCAGCGTCGCGGGGCAGAGCAGGTTTAGCACAGATACGCAGTATTTT.

This clonotype was detected a few times. The chain combines TRBV11-2 with TRBJ1-2, with TRBD1 matching over 8 bases. This CDR3 spans 13 amino acids. Germline V gene lookup returns CDR1 SGHAT and CDR2 FQNNGV. Trimming cost V 7 bases and J 4 bases; bases outside gene matches: 5. CDR3 sequence reads: CASNYRGGYGYTF. The DNA for the CDR3 is TGTGCCAGCAACTACAGGGGGGGCTATGGCTACACCTTC.

Comments on this clonotype: The junction shows a germline mismatch at one end, possibly a read error. The rearrangement joins TRBV11-3 to TRBJ2-1, with 11 positions matching TRBD2. Germline assignment: CDR1 SGHNT and CDR2 YENEEA. This CDR3 region has 15 residues. The CDR3 DNA sequence: TGTGCCAGCAGCTTTGGGACTAGCGGATACAATGAGCATTTCTTC. Amino acid sequence: CASSFGTSGYNEHFF.

There are many counts of this clonotype. This chain joins TRBV5-1 and TRBJ2-2, with D perhaps matching TRBD2 (5 bases). The V end was cut by 3 bases, the J end by 6 bases, with 9 bases between. CDR3 length equals 13 residues. Germline CDR1 and CDR2: SGHRS and YFSETQ. CDR3 protein: CASSSQEAGELFF. CDR3 bases: TGCGCCAGCAGCTCCCAGGAGGCCGGGGAGCTGTTTTTT. The full variable domain, completed using reference TRBV5-1 and TRBJ2-2, is KAGVTQTPRYLIKTRGQQVTLSCSPISGHRSVSWYQQTPGQGLQFLFEYFSETQRNKGNFPGRFSGRQFSNSRSEMNVSTLELGDSALYLCASSSQEAGELFFGEGSRLTVL.

This clonotype was observed at least ten times. This chain connects TRBV20-1 to TRBJ2-5; D call uncertain. Germline V gene data show CDR1 as DFQATT and CDR2 as SNEGSKA (reference sequence). Trimming stripped 0 bases from V and 2 bases from J, with 10 bases between. This CDR3 has 14 residues. Written as DNA, the CDR3 is TGCAGTGCTAGAGATTTTGGCAGACAAGAGACCCAGTACTTC. Residues: CSARDFGRQETQYF.

This chain links TRBV7-9 with TRBJ2-1; 8 positions agree with TRBD2. The CDR3 spans 17 residues. Losses at the gene ends were 1 base for V and 8 bases for J; bases not matched to a gene: 13. Germline CDR1 is SEHNR and CDR2 is FQNEAQ (reference sequence). The CDR3 sequence: CASSLGPVAGPLDEQFF. CDR3 sequence (DNA): TGTGCCAGCAGCTTAGGGCCCGTAGCGGGGCCCCTTGATGAGCAGTTCTTC.